What follows are 11 T cell receptor beta chains derived from one specimen sequenced in a study of shared clonotypes between healthy human individuals (dated by TCRdb to 2018 to 2021). The library was prepared using the immunoSEQ multiplex PCR assay. The immuneACCESS repertoire file appears here via TCRdb, limited to in-frame rearrangements. These files lack a portion of the clones; in checked studies, under half of the deficit traces to unresolved V genes, and the cause of the others is not known. The sample has hundreds of thousands of clones on record, roughly 98% of them singletons. The ten largest clones take up roughly 0.29% of the sample. CD8 naive samples were obtained by positive selection for CCR7 among CD45RO-negative cells, yielding a CD45RA+CCR7+ population from which TemRA cells were excluded. The specimen sequenced was naive CD8+ T cells sorted from blood. Taken with the paper, the label for cell subset or site translates to: CD45RA+CCR7+. Source of these receptors: a man younger than 45 in good health.

V is TRBV11-2 and J is TRBJ2-2, with D tentatively TRBD1 (6 bases). Trimming removed 10 bases from V and 7 bases from J, with 13 bases in between. The germline V gene encodes CDR1 SGHAT and CDR2 FQNNGV. The CDR3 is made up of 12 amino acids. The chain's CDR3 is CANRAEDGELFF. DNA of the CDR3: TGTGCCAACAGGGCAGAGGACGGGGAGCTGTTTTTT.

The chain joins TRBV6-1 to TRBJ1-1; 7 nucleotides line up with TRBD1. The germline V gene encodes CDR1 MNHNS and CDR2 SASEGT. The CDR3 is 14 residues long. V was clipped by 3 bases and J by 7 bases; unmatched bases: 8. CDR3 DNA sequence: TGTGCCAGCAGTGACAGGACAGGAGGCATTGAAGCTTTCTTT. Encoded protein: CASSDRTGGIEAFF.

The chain combines TRBV27 with TRBJ2-1, with 10 bases that match TRBD1. The CDR3 length is 15 residues. Germline assignment: CDR1 MNHEY and CDR2 SMNVEV (reference sequence). V was pared by 6 bases and J by 8 bases, with 10 bases of the junction left unmatched. This CDR3 reads CASSLGQGLWDEQFF. The CDR3, as DNA: TGTGCCAGCAGCCTGGGACAGGGGCTGTGGGATGAGCAGTTCTTC.

V gene TRBV5-1 combines with J gene TRBJ2-3; unclear D gene. Germline V lookup: CDR1 SGHRS, CDR2 YFSETQ. V was trimmed by 1 base and J by 2 bases, leaving 5 bases between them. The CDR3 sequence is 13 residues long. CDR3 sequence: CASSLWDTDTQYF. In nucleotides, the CDR3 is TGCGCCAGCAGCTTGTGGGACACAGATACGCAGTATTTT.

The chain combines TRBV5-4 with TRBJ2-5, with D maybe TRBD2 (7 bases). The CDR3 consists of 14 residues. Germline lookup yields CDR1 SGHNT and CDR2 YYREEE (reference sequence). V was trimmed by 2 bases and J by 5 bases, leaving 13 bases between them. This CDR3 is CASSFEGGQETQYF. CDR3 sequence (DNA): TGTGCCAGCAGCTTTGAGGGGGGGCAGGAGACCCAGTACTTC.

V usage is TRBV2 and J usage is TRBJ2-1; 9 positions agree with TRBD2. The CDR3 extends over 14 amino acids. The junction had 9 bases not matched to a gene; V was cut back by 10 bases and J by 5 bases. Germline V gene data show CDR1 as SNHLY and CDR2 as FYNNEI. The CDR3 sequence: CAIHSGSFDNEQFF. Here the CDR3 DNA reads TGTGCCATCCATAGCGGGAGTTTCGACAATGAGCAGTTCTTC.

The rearrangement uses TRBV10-2 and TRBJ2-1; D is uncertain. CDR1 and CDR2 (germline): WSHSY, SAAADI. Trimming removed 10 bases from V and 7 bases from J, with 8 bases in between. CDR3 length: 10 amino acids. The CDR3 DNA reads TGCGCCACCACCTCGAATGAGCAGTTCTTC. Protein product: CATTSNEQFF.

Concerning this clone: Other DNA sequences in the sample encode the same CDR3. The chain employs TRBV27 and TRBJ2-7; D possibly uses TRBD1 or TRBD2 (5 bases each). The CDR3 runs to 13 residues. Trimming pared 3 bases from V and 0 bases from J, leaving 6 bases between. CDR1 MNHEY and CDR2 SMNVEV come from the germline V gene (reference sequence). DNA for the CDR3: TGTGCCAGCAGTTTCGGGGCCTCCTACGAGCAGTACTTC. Its translation is CASSFGASYEQYF.

The chain carries TRBV28 and TRBJ2-7, with unresolved D. CDR1 and CDR2 (germline): MDHEN, SYDVKM. The CDR3 is made up of 12 amino acids. Trimming stripped 6 bases from V and 1 base from J, with 7 bases between. In nucleotides, the CDR3 is TGTGCCAGCAGACTTGGGTCCTACGAGCAGTACTTC. Translating gives CASRLGSYEQYF.

The rearrangement joins TRBV15 to TRBJ2-3, with 10 bases that match TRBD2. The CDR3 consists of 15 residues. The trim removed 5 bases at V and 1 base at J, leaving 3 bases unmatched. Germline lookup yields CDR1 LNHNV and CDR2 YYDKDF (reference sequence). The CDR3 here is CATSPGTSGTDTQYF. The CDR3 DNA reads as TGTGCCACCAGCCCTGGGACTAGCGGCACAGATACGCAGTATTTT.

The chain couples TRBV4-1 to TRBJ2-7; tentative D call: TRBD2 (5 bases). V lost 3 bases and J 5 bases, leaving 8 bases between the germline ends. Germline lookup yields CDR1 MGHRA and CDR2 YSYEKL. The CDR3 runs to 12 residues. The CDR3 region is CASSQQTNEQYF. CDR3 bases: TGCGCCAGCAGCCAGCAGACTAACGAGCAGTACTTC.